This is a list of T cell receptor beta chains from one sample in a study of a mutant IDH1 vaccine in newly diagnosed glioma. Generated by immunoSEQ multiplex PCR, the TCRdb table keeps only in-frame clones and is missing some. The table shows tens of thousands of clones, with 80% to 90% occurring only once. This specimen consisted of PBMCs, obtained from a glioma patient treated with radiotherapy, temozolomide or both. All receptors derive from a middle-aged woman with glioma. The CDR3 runs from the conserved cysteine through the conserved F or W. The order of the fields is V gene, J gene, D gene, clone size, CDR3 protein, CDR3 DNA. D genes are given only for firm matches. For some rows the clone size is stated as once, few or many, or as a class when expanded; others skip it.

TRBV2	TRBJ1-1	-	-	CASSEGQGNTEAFF	TGTGCCAGCAGTGAGGGTCAGGGTAACACTGAAGCTTTCTTT
TRBV19	TRBJ2-1	TRBD2	few	CASSRGTSGGAYNEQFF	TGTGCCAGTAGTAGGGGGACTAGCGGGGGGGCCTACAATGAGCAGTTCTTC
TRBV6-6	TRBJ2-1	-	once	CASSVRQLQEFF	TGTGCCAGCAGTGTGCGACAGCTTCAAGAGTTCTTC
TRBV27	TRBJ2-5	TRBD1	once	CASSTSYRGRETQYF	TGTGCCAGCAGTACCTCGTACAGGGGTAGGGAGACCCAGTACTTC
TRBV23-1	TRBJ1-5	TRBD1	-	CASTRDRVNQPQHF	TGCGCCAGCACCCGGGACAGGGTGAATCAGCCCCAGCATTTT
TRBV6-5	TRBJ1-2	-	-	CASSTEGGVGYTF	TGTGCCAGCAGTACCGAGGGGGGCGTTGGCTACACCTTC
TRBV14	TRBJ2-7	TRBD2	-	CASSHPAGLAGGLPYEQYF	TGTGCCAGCAGCCACCCCGCGGGGCTAGCGGGGGGGCTTCCCTACGAGCAGTACTTC
TRBV14	TRBJ2-5	-	-	CASSQGLVGETQYF	TGTGCCAGCAGCCAAGGACTAGTGGGGGAGACCCAGTACTTC
TRBV5-1	TRBJ1-6	-	-	CASSLGLGDSYNSPLHF	TGCGCCAGCAGCTTGGGCCTAGGGGACTCCTATAATTCACCCCTCCACTTT
TRBV5-4	TRBJ1-1	-	once	CASSADGNPEAFF	TGTGCCAGCAGCGCGGACGGGAACCCTGAAGCTTTCTTT
TRBV19	TRBJ2-4	TRBD2	-	CASSRLAGRAKNIQYF	TGTGCCAGTAGTAGACTAGCGGGTAGAGCCAAAAACATTCAGTACTTC
TRBV5-5	TRBJ2-5	TRBD1	-	CASSRGQGHGETQYF	TGTGCCAGCAGCCGCGGACAGGGGCATGGAGAGACCCAGTACTTC
TRBV10-2	TRBJ1-4	-	-	CASSDFVPAEKLFF	TGCGCCAGCAGTGATTTTGTCCCAGCCGAAAAACTGTTTTTT
TRBV30	TRBJ1-5	-	-	CAWSVHLGVQPQHF	TGTGCCTGGAGTGTACACCTGGGAGTTCAGCCCCAGCATTTT
TRBV18	TRBJ1-2	-	-	CASSPRSLNYGYTF	TGTGCCAGCTCACCACGCAGCCTTAACTATGGCTACACCTTC
TRBV19	TRBJ1-5	-	-	CASSGQNNQPQHF	TGTGCCAGTAGTGGCCAGAACAATCAGCCCCAGCATTTT
TRBV7-6	TRBJ1-2	-	-	CASSASSGWDGYTF	TGTGCCAGCAGCGCCTCGTCAGGATGGGACGGCTACACCTTC
TRBV6-1	TRBJ1-5	-	-	CASSELRGPNQPQHF	TGTGCCAGCAGTGAACTCAGAGGGCCCAATCAGCCCCAGCATTTT
TRBV6-5	TRBJ2-1	TRBD1	-	CASSPDRGPYNEQFF	TGTGCCAGCAGCCCGGACAGGGGCCCCTACAATGAGCAGTTCTTC
TRBV5-1	TRBJ1-2	-	-	CASSLAPTEANYGYTF	TGCGCCAGCAGCTTGGCCCCGACAGAAGCTAACTATGGCTACACCTTC
TRBV7-9	TRBJ1-1	TRBD1	-	CASSYPGGQMNTEAFF	TGTGCCAGCAGCTACCCGGGGGGACAGATGAACACTGAAGCTTTCTTT
TRBV19	TRBJ2-2	TRBD1	-	CASSPGTANTGELFF	TGTGCCAGTAGCCCCGGGACAGCGAACACCGGGGAGCTGTTTTTT
TRBV28	TRBJ1-5	-	-	CASSSPRRVDQPQHF	TGTGCCAGCAGTTCCCCCCGCAGGGTGGATCAGCCCCAGCATTTT
TRBV28	TRBJ2-7	-	once	CASSLLHEQYF	TGTGCCAGCAGTTTATTGCACGAGCAGTACTTC